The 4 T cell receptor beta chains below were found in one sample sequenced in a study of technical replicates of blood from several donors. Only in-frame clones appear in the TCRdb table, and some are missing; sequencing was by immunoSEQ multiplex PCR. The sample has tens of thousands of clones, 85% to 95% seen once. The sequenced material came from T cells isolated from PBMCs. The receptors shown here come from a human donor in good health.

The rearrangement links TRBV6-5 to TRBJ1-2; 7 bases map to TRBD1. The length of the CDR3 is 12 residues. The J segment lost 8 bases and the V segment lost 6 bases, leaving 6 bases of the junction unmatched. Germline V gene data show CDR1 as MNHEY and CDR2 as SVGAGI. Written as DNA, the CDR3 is TGTGCCAGCAGGTCCGACAGGGACGGCTACACCTTC. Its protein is CASRSDRDGYTF.

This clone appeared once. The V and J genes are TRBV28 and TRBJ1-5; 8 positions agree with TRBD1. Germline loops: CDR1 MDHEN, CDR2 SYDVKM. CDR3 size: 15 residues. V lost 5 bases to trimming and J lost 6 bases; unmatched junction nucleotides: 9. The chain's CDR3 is CASSPMTGARQPQHF. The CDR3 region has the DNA TGTGCCAGCAGTCCGATGACAGGGGCTCGTCAGCCCCAGCATTTT.

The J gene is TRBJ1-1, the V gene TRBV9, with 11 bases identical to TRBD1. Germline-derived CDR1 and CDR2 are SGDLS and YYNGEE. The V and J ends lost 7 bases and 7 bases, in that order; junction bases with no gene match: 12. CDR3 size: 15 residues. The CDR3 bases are TGTGCCAGCGGACAGGGGGCAAACGGGGGATATGAAGCTTTCTTT. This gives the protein CASGQGANGGYEAFF.

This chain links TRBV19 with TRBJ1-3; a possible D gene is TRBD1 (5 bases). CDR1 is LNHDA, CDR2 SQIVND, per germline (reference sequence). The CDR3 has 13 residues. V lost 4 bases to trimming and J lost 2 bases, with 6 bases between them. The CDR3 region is CASSSRAGNTIYF. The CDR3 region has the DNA TGTGCCAGTAGTAGCAGGGCTGGAAACACCATATATTTT.